These 15 T cell receptor beta chains were sequenced from one sample in a study of regulatory T cells. Amplification used 52 TRBV primers and 13 TRBJ primers. Assay used: immunoSEQ multiplex PCR; TCRdb lists only in-frame clones, some missing. The data contain approximately 9,000 clones, 84% of them seen just once; the ten biggest clones take up 10% to 13%. Input material: CD8+ T cells sorted from blood. All receptors come from a person aged 18 to 35 with CD3G deficiency.

The chain carries TRBV6-6 and TRBJ2-7; 7 bases are a match to TRBD2. After removal of 4 bases from V and 6 bases from J, the junction contained 6 bases not matched to a gene. CDR1 and CDR2 (germline): MNHNY, SVGAGI (reference sequence). The CDR3 runs to 13 residues. CDR3 bases: TGTGCCAGCAGTTTTGGACTAGAGCTCGAGCAGTACTTC. This gives the protein CASSFGLELEQYF.

The chain links TRBV20-1 to TRBJ2-3; D is ambiguous. V was clipped by 6 bases and J by 0 bases, with 1 base between them. CDR3 length: 10 amino acids. The V gene's germline CDR1 is DFQATT and CDR2 SNEGSKA (reference sequence). This chain's CDR3 is CSASTDTQYF. The CDR3 nucleotides read TGCAGTGCGAGCACAGATACGCAGTATTTT.

This clone was detected only once. Written as DNA, the CDR3 is TGTGCCATCAGAAGTCATACCCCACCAGATACGCAGTATTTT. Its translation is CAIRSHTPPDTQYF. This chain links TRBV10-3 with TRBJ2-3, with no clear D. CDR3 length: 14 amino acids. The germline V and J ends were trimmed by 6 bases and 4 bases, with 14 bases remaining between them. Germline CDR1 reads ENHRY; CDR2 reads SYGVKD.

The CDR3 sequence is CASSPATSGAHEQYF. CDR3 nucleotide sequence: TGTGCCAGCAGCCCTGCCACCTCCGGGGCGCACGAGCAGTACTTC. This sequence joins TRBV7-8 and TRBJ2-7; D tentatively reads TRBD1 or TRBD2 (5 bases each). Germline assignment: CDR1 SGHVS and CDR2 FQNEAQ. The CDR3 is 15 residues long. The V end lost 5 bases, the J end lost 5 bases, and 19 bases lay between the germline ends.

The V and J genes are TRBV7-9 and TRBJ2-1; TRBD2 agrees at 8 bases. The V segment lost 5 bases and the J segment 9 bases; nucleotides outside the gene matches: 6. The CDR3 totals 13 residues. Germline V lookup: CDR1 SEHNR, CDR2 FQNEAQ (reference sequence). CDR3 DNA sequence: TGTGCCAGCAGCCTAGGACGGGGGGGTGAGCAGTTCTTC. As protein: CASSLGRGGEQFF. Supplemented by reference TRBV7-9 and TRBJ2-1, the full variable domain reads DTGVSQNPRHKITKRGQNVTFRCDPISEHNRLYWYRQTLGQGPEFLTYFQNEAQLEKSRLLSDRFSAERPKGSFSTLEIQRTEQGDSAMYLCASSLGRGGEQFFGPGTRLTVL.

V is TRBV21-1 and J is TRBJ1-2; the table's D gene call, TRBD1, was not cross checked with the DNA. TRBV21-1 is a recognized pseudogene. The CDR3 has 15 residues. Here the CDR3 reads CASSKGGTGGYGYTF. In DNA, the CDR3 is TGTGCCAGCAGCAAAGGGGGGACAGGAGGCTATGGCTACACCTTC.

The chain links TRBV28 to TRBJ2-5; 7 nucleotides agree with TRBD2. The tail of the sequence fits TRBJ2-7 better, so the J call may be wrong. This CDR3 has 20 amino acids. The germline CDR1 and CDR2 sequences are MDHEN and SYDVKM. CDR3 protein: CASSSAARGERVPAVYEQYF. In nucleotides, the CDR3 is TGTGCCAGCAGTTCGGCCGCACGGGGGGAGCGGGTCCCGGCGGTATACGAGCAGTACTTC.

By its share, this clone is medium-sized (0.01 to 0.1%). The V call is TRBV10-3, the J call TRBJ2-2, with 9 bases identical to TRBD2. J was trimmed by 7 bases and V by 6 bases; bases with no gene match: 12. CDR1 ENHRY and CDR2 SYGVKD come from the germline V gene. The CDR3 totals 16 residues. CDR3 sequence: CAISAVAGVTNGELFF. The CDR3 coding sequence is TGTGCCATCAGCGCCGTAGCGGGAGTTACTAACGGGGAGCTGTTTTTT.

This clone was detected once. The rearrangement joins TRBV5-1 to TRBJ2-3; perhaps TRBD2 as D (6 bases). The CDR3 extends over 15 amino acids. The V and J ends lost 2 bases and 3 bases respectively, with 13 bases between them. Germline CDR1 reads SGHRS; CDR2 reads YFSETQ. The CDR3, as DNA: TGCGCCAGCAGCTTCACGGGAGTTGGGACAGATACGCAGTATTTT. Encoded protein: CASSFTGVGTDTQYF.

V usage is TRBV28 and J usage is TRBJ2-1, with 10 bases lining up with TRBD1. The length of the CDR3 is 13 residues. CDR1 and CDR2 (germline): MDHEN, SYDVKM. V lost 8 bases to trimming and J lost 7 bases; unmatched junction nucleotides: 5. CDR3: CASGTGASNEQFF. The DNA for the CDR3 is TGTGCCAGCGGGACAGGGGCATCGAATGAGCAGTTCTTC.

This sequence joins TRBV28 and TRBJ2-5, with 11 bases that match TRBD1. The CDR3 runs 13 residues. The J segment lost 11 bases and the V segment lost 5 bases, leaving 7 bases of the junction unmatched. Germline V CDR1 and CDR2: MDHEN, SYDVKM. CDR3 in DNA: TGTGCCAGCAGTGGACAGGGGGCGCGAGAGCAGTACTTC. It translates to CASSGQGAREQYF.

This clone was counted a single time. This chain joins TRBV28 and TRBJ2-3; D is undetermined. CDR3 size: 13 residues. Germline lookup yields CDR1 MDHEN and CDR2 SYDVKM. V lost 2 bases, J lost 2 bases, and 5 bases lay in between. CDR3 in DNA: TGTGCCAGCAGTTTAGTTCCCACAGATACGCAGTATTTT. This codes for CASSLVPTDTQYF.

V gene TRBV6-1 combines with J gene TRBJ1-1; D is unclear. V was clipped by 4 bases and J by 0 bases, with 6 bases between them. The CDR3 totals 13 residues. Germline CDR1 MNHNS, CDR2 SASEGT. The CDR3 spells CASSGLMNTEAFF. CDR3 sequence (DNA): TGTGCCAGCAGTGGGTTAATGAACACTGAAGCTTTCTTT.

The rearrangement joins TRBV28 to TRBJ2-2; D is perhaps TRBD2 (6 bases). The V end was cut by 5 bases, the J end by 5 bases, with 15 bases between. This CDR3 has 15 residues. Germline assignment: CDR1 MDHEN and CDR2 SYDVKM. This CDR3 is CASSPAGRTTGELFF. CDR3 DNA sequence: TGTGCCAGCAGTCCCGCGGGGAGGACGACCGGGGAGCTGTTTTTT.

The rearrangement joins TRBV27 to TRBJ2-7, with D perhaps being TRBD1 or TRBD2 (5 bases each). The length of the CDR3 is 13 residues. Trimming left V 5 bases short and J 6 bases short, with 14 bases between. Per the germline V gene, CDR1 is MNHEY and CDR2 is SMNVEV (reference sequence). CDR3 nucleotides: TGTGCCAGCAGTGAAAAGGGGACCCTCGAGCAGTACTTC. This sequence encodes CASSEKGTLEQYF.